The clone carrying this T cell receptor (beta chain) was observed at least ten times. Its antigen is as yet unknown. This sample is part of a study of shared clonotypes between healthy human individuals. Whole-study results and caveats: Expectations were that clonotype sharing among donors would be affected by sequencing depth. The low donor count limited represented genetic and exposure-history diversity.

Using roughly 180 ng DNA, approximately 30,000 T cell genomes, the sorted-subset replicate PCRs were run. TCRdb's copy holds only in-frame clones and misses some; the assay was immunoSEQ multiplex PCR. This table has 800,000 to 1,200,000 clones, around three quarters appearing once. The CDR3 totals 16 residues. Germline V gene sequence: CDR1 SGHDT, CDR2 YYEEEE. Trimming at V came to 1 base and at J to 8 bases, leaving 12 bases not matched to a gene. The chain has TRBV5-6 and TRBJ1-2; 9 bases agree with TRBD1. The source is a man younger than 30 in good health. Some clones in this sample may be carry-over from other donors' samples. Sequenced material: memory CD4+ T cells from PBMCs. Stated subset: CD45RA-negative fraction. This chain's CDR3 is CASSLWDRVRPGGYTF. The CDR3 DNA reads as TGTGCCAGCAGCTTGTGGGACAGGGTGAGACCGGGGGGCTACACCTTC.